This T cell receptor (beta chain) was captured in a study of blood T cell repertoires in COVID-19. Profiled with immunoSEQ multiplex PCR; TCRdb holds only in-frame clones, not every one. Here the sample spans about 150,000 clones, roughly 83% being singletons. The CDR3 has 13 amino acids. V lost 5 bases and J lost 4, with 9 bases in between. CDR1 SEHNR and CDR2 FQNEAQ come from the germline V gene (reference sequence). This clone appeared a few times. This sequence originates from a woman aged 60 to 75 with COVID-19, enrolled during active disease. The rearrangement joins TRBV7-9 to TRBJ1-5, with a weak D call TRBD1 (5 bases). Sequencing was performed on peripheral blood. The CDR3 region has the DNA TGTGCCAGCAGCCCCCAGGGAAATCAGCCCCAGCATTTT. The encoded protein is CASSPQGNQPQHF.